This T cell receptor (beta chain) was profiled in a study of technical replicates of blood from four donors. Germline loops: CDR1 SNHLY, CDR2 FYNNEI. V shed 2 bases and J shed 3 bases, with 17 bases lying between them. The CDR3 has 16 amino acids. The repertoire was sequenced with immunoSEQ multiplex PCR; TCRdb's copy has only in-frame clones and lacks some. This sample has 70,000 or so clones; about 90% occur once, and the top ten carry 0.42%. The source of this sequence is a human donor in good health. The rearrangement links TRBV2 to TRBJ2-7; tentative D call: TRBD1 (5 bases). Sequencing was done on a sample of T cells isolated from PBMCs. CDR3 protein: CASSEMGRQMVYEQYF. DNA of the CDR3: TGTGCCAGCAGTGAAATGGGCCGACAGATGGTCTACGAGCAGTACTTC.